The rows below give T cell receptor beta chains drawn from one sample of a study of T cells in Graves' hyperthyroidism and ophthalmopathy. Using its own MiXCR run on the multiplex PCR reads, TCRdb lists one record per CDR3 protein. The table has about 400,000 distinct CDR3 sequences, around 15% seen once; the top ten hold around 28%. The sequencing input was blood. The receptors were gathered from a man aged 50-60 years with Graves' ophthalmopathy. Both conserved end residues are part of each CDR3. A D gene is named only where the DNA matches it firmly. Size is stated for part of the rows, as once, few or many counts, or as a class when the clone is expanded.

TRBV19	-	-	TRBJ2-2	CASRTSRGTGELFF	TGTGCCAGTCGAACGAGTCGGGGCACCGGGGAGCTGTTTTTT
TRBV7-2	many	TRBD2	TRBJ2-7	CASSSPGLAGGGRGYEQYF	TGTGCCAGCAGCTCCCCGGGACTAGCGGGAGGGGGAAGAGGCTACGAGCAGTACTTC
TRBV6-1	many	-	TRBJ2-5	CASSSPGDRFGRAQYF	TGTGCCAGCAGCTCACCTGGGGACCGCTTCGGCCGGGCCCAGTACTTC
TRBV2	-	TRBD2	TRBJ2-7	CASNQAGSPYEQYF	TGTGCCAGCAACCAAGCGGGGAGCCCTTACGAGCAGTACTTC
TRBV12-5	-	TRBD1	TRBJ2-1	CASGFRGLPGQGNSYNEQFF	TGTGCTAGTGGTTTTCGTGGTCTACCGGGACAGGGCAATTCCTACAATGAGCAGTTCTTC
TRBV4-1	many	TRBD1	TRBJ2-7	CASSQSPRTGSYEQYF	TGCGCCAGCAGCCAATCCCCTAGGACAGGCTCCTACGAGCAGTACTTC
TRBV20-1	few	-	TRBJ2-3	CSAHSRGTQYF	TGCAGTGCTCACTCCCGGGGGACGCAGTATTTT
TRBV6-1	-	-	TRBJ1-1	CASNTGWDTEAFF	TGTGCCAGCAATACAGGGTGGGACACTGAAGCTTTCTTT
TRBV20-1	many	TRBD2	TRBJ2-7	CSARRLAGAFEQYF	TGCAGTGCTAGAAGACTAGCGGGAGCCTTCGAGCAGTACTTC
TRBV27	many	TRBD1	TRBJ2-1	CASSSRQGYMYNEQFF	TGTGCCAGCAGTTCCAGACAGGGGTACATGTACAATGAGCAGTTCTTC
TRBV3-1	many	-	TRBJ1-5	CASSQDFGNQPQHF	TGTGCCAGCAGCCAAGATTTTGGCAATCAGCCCCAGCATTTT